This is a list of T cell receptor beta chains from one sample in a study of CD8+ T cells in alopecia areata. The assay was immunoSEQ multiplex PCR, and TCRdb's table has in-frame clones only and misses some. The data show about 150,000 clones, roughly 50% seen once. Sample: CD4+ T cells sorted from blood, taken at week 0. The receptors derive from a human donor with alopecia areata. CDR3s include the opening cysteine and the closing phenylalanine or tryptophan. Fields, in order: V gene, CDR3 length, J gene, clone size, D gene, CDR3 protein, CDR3 DNA. D genes are given only for firm matches. Part of the rows lack a size; the others show once, few, many or a class for expanded clones.

TRBV2	12	TRBJ2-4	NA	NA	CASSVAKNIQYF	TGTGCCAGCAGTGTAGCCAAAAACATTCAGTACTTC
TRBV29-1	13	TRBJ2-5	NA	TRBD1	CSASQGVGETQYF	TGCAGCGCTTCACAGGGGGTTGGAGAGACCCAGTACTTC
TRBV2	16	TRBJ1-1	NA	NA	CASSEGRGDMNTEAFF	TGTGCCAGCAGTGAAGGTCGTGGGGACATGAACACTGAAGCTTTCTTT
TRBV29-1	14	TRBJ1-2	few	TRBD1	CSVEVRGGNYGYTF	TGCAGCGTTGAAGTCAGGGGGGGAAACTATGGCTACACCTTC
TRBV7-2	14	TRBJ2-5	NA	NA	CASSLLSEVGTQYF	TGTGCCAGCAGCTTACTCTCCGAGGTTGGGACCCAGTACTTC
TRBV5-6	19	TRBJ1-6	NA	TRBD1	CASSLSDRGLRSYNSPLHF	TGTGCCAGCAGCTTGAGTGACAGGGGGCTTCGCTCCTATAATTCACCCCTCCACTTT
TRBV29-1	17	TRBJ2-2	NA	NA	CSVEVGGPDRATGELFF	TGCAGCGTTGAAGTGGGGGGACCCGACAGGGCGACCGGGGAGCTGTTTTTT
TRBV18	15	TRBJ2-6	NA	NA	CASSPPNSGANVLTF	TGTGCCAGCTCACCACCAAACTCTGGGGCCAACGTCCTGACTTTC
TRBV10-3	12	TRBJ2-2	NA	NA	CAISPGTGELFF	TGTGCCATCAGCCCCGGGACCGGGGAGCTGTTTTTT
TRBV5-1	15	TRBJ2-3	few	TRBD2	CASRISGGARDTQYF	TGCGCCAGCAGGATCAGCGGGGGGGCGCGAGATACGCAGTATTTT
TRBV6-7	14	TRBJ1-2	NA	TRBD1	CASSYDDRVGVYTF	TGTGCCAGCAGTTACGACGACAGGGTTGGCGTCTACACCTTC
TRBV11-2	19	TRBJ2-1	NA	TRBD2	CASSLVRLAGGHSYNEQFF	TGTGCCAGCAGCTTAGTTCGACTAGCGGGGGGGCACTCCTACAATGAGCAGTTCTTC
TRBV7-9	15	TRBJ2-1	NA	TRBD2	CASSLGTSGDNEQFF	TGTGCCAGCAGCTTAGGGACTAGCGGGGACAATGAGCAGTTCTTC
TRBV29-1	13	TRBJ2-5	few	TRBD2	CSVRLAGVETQYF	TGCAGCGTCCGACTAGCGGGGGTAGAGACCCAGTACTTC
TRBV10-3	13	TRBJ2-2	few	NA	CAISERESGELFF	TGTGCCATCAGTGAGCGCGAGTCCGGGGAGCTGTTTTTT
TRBV5-1	13	TRBJ1-5	NA	NA	CASSLGERQPQHF	TGCGCCAGCAGCTTGGGTGAGCGGCAGCCCCAGCATTTT
TRBV5-6	15	TRBJ1-1	NA	NA	CASSLRGLGNTEAFF	TGTGCCAGCAGCTTACGGGGGCTAGGGAACACTGAAGCTTTCTTT
TRBV30	13	TRBJ1-5	NA	NA	CAWSRQGNQPQHF	TGTGCCTGGAGTAGGCAGGGCAATCAGCCCCAGCATTTT
TRBV29-1	16	TRBJ2-3	NA	NA	CSVRWGSTGPADTQYF	TGCAGCGTGCGTTGGGGCAGTACAGGGCCCGCAGATACGCAGTATTTT
TRBV14	15	TRBJ2-3	NA	TRBD1	CASSPPGTDTDTQYF	TGTGCCAGCAGCCCACCCGGGACAGACACAGATACGCAGTATTTT
TRBV6-5	12	TRBJ1-2	NA	NA	CASRDITYGYTF	TGTGCCAGCAGAGACATAACTTATGGCTACACCTTC
TRBV29-1	13	TRBJ2-7	NA	TRBD1	CSVVGTASVEQYF	TGCAGCGTCGTCGGGACAGCCTCCGTCGAGCAGTACTTC